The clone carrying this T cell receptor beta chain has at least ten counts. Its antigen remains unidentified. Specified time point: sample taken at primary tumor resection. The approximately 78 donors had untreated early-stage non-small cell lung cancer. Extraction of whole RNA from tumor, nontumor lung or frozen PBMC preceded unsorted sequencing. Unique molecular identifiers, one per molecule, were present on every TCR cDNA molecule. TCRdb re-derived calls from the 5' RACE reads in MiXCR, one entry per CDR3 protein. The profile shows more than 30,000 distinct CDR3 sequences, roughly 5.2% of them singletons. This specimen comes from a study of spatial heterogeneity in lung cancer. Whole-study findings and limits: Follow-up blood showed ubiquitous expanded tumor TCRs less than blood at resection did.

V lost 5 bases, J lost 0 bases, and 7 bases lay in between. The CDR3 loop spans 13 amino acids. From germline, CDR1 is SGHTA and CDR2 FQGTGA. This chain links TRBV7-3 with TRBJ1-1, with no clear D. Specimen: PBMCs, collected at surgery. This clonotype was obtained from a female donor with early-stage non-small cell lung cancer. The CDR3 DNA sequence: TGTGCCAGCAGCCGAGAAATGAACACTGAAGCTTTCTTT. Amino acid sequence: CASSREMNTEAFF.